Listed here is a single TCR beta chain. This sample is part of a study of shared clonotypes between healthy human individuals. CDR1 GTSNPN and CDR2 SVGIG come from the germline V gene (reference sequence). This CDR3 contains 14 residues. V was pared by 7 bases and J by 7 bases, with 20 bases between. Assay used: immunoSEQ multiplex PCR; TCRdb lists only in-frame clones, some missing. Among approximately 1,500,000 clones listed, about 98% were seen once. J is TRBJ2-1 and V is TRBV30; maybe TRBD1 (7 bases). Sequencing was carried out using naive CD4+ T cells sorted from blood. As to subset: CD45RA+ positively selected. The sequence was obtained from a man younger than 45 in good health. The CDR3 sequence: CAFPQGGVNNEQFF. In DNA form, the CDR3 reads TGTGCCTTTCCTCAGGGGGGAGTTAATAATGAGCAGTTCTTC.